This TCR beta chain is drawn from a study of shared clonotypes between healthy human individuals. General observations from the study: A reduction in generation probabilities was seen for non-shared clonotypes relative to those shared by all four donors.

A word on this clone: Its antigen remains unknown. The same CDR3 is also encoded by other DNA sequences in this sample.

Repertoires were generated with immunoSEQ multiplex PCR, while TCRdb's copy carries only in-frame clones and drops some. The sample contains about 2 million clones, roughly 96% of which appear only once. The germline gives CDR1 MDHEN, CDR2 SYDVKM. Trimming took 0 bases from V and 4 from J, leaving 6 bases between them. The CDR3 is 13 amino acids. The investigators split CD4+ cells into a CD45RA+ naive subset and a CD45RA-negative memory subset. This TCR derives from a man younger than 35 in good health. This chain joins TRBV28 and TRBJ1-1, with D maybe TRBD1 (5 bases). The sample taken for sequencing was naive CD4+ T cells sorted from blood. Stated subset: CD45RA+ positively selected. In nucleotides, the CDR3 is TGTGCCAGCAGTTTATGGGGGGGCACTGAAGCTTTCTTT. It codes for CASSLWGGTEAFF.